The 12 T cell receptor beta chains below were found in one sample sequenced in a study of shared clonotypes between healthy human individuals. The protocol was immunoSEQ multiplex PCR, while the TCRdb copy is restricted to in-frame clones and leaves out a portion. The table has around 940,000 clones, less than 85% seen once. The sequenced sample consisted of memory CD4+ T cells sorted from blood. Subset indicated: CD45RA-negative fraction. These receptors were taken from a man aged 18 to 35 in good health.

This clone was observed a handful of times. Here the CDR3 reads CASSLGTSGYNEQFF. DNA of the CDR3: TGTGCCAGCAGCTTAGGGACTAGCGGCTACAATGAGCAGTTCTTC. The rearrangement links TRBV11-3 to TRBJ2-1; TRBD2 matches at 10 bases. Per the germline V gene, CDR1 is SGHNT and CDR2 is YENEEA. V lost 1 base, J lost 3 bases, and 0 bases stayed unmatched. CDR3 length equals 15 residues. Drawing the rest from reference TRBV11-3 and TRBJ2-1, the complete variable domain is EAGVVQSPRYKIIEKKQPVAFWCNPISGHNTLYWYLQNLGQGPELLIRYENEEAVDDSQLPKDRFSAERLKGVDSTLKIQPAELGDSAVYLCASSLGTSGYNEQFFGPGTRLTVL.

The chain uses TRBV29-1 and TRBJ2-2; 7 positions match TRBD1. V gave up 8 bases and J gave up 5 bases; unmatched junction bases: 5. The length of the CDR3 is 12 residues. CDR1 and CDR2 (germline): SQVTM, ANQGSEA. The CDR3 here is CSTKQGTGELFF. DNA of the CDR3: TGCAGCACAAAACAGGGGACCGGGGAGCTGTTTTTT.

This clone was counted between two and nine times. The CDR3 protein is CASSSTLRRSQETQYF. CDR3 coding DNA: TGCGCCAGCAGCTCAACCCTGAGAAGGAGCCAAGAGACCCAGTACTTC. The V and J genes are TRBV5-1 and TRBJ2-5; no firm D call. Germline V gene data show CDR1 as SGHRS and CDR2 as YFSETQ. V lost 3 bases, J lost 1 base, and 16 bases lay in between. The CDR3 is 16 amino acids.

This clone has more than one count but fewer than ten. The CDR3 DNA is TGCGCCAGCAGCGTGACTAGCGGGAGGGTTCTCAATGAGCAGTTCTTC. Protein product: CASSVTSGRVLNEQFF. V and J are TRBV5-1 and TRBJ2-1, with TRBD2 matching over 14 bases. Germline CDR1 SGHRS, CDR2 YFSETQ. V trimming: 4 bases; J trimming: 6 bases; junction bases outside the gene matches: 6. This CDR3 contains 16 residues.

The chain is built from TRBV4-1 and TRBJ2-5, with a possible D match to TRBD1 (5 bases). Trimming took 2 bases from V and 1 from J, leaving 8 bases between them. Looked up from germline, CDR1 is MGHRA and CDR2 is YSYEKL. The CDR3 runs to 14 residues. The chain's CDR3 is CASSQTRVQETQYF. The CDR3 DNA sequence: TGCGCCAGCAGCCAAACCAGGGTCCAAGAGACCCAGTACTTC.

V is TRBV5-1 and J is TRBJ2-5; 10 nucleotides line up with TRBD2. Germline CDR1 and CDR2: SGHRS and YFSETQ. This CDR3 is built from 17 residues. The J segment lost 1 base and the V segment lost 1 base, leaving 7 bases of the junction unmatched. As DNA, the CDR3 is TGCGCCAGCAGCTTGAGTGGTGGACTAGCGGTCCAAGAGACCCAGTACTTC. Translated: CASSLSGGLAVQETQYF.

This clone occurred a few times. The sample contains more than one DNA sequence encoding this CDR3. The CDR3 region is CASSPPSEQETQYF. The CDR3 nucleotides are TGTGCCAGCTCACCACCCTCGGAACAAGAGACCCAGTACTTC. The chain has TRBV18 and TRBJ2-5; D not certain. The CDR3 has 14 residues. Between the trimmed V and J ends, which lost 0 bases and 2 bases, there was a span of 7 bases. CDR1 is KGHSH and CDR2 is LQKENI in the germline V gene. The full variable domain, with the rest looked up from reference TRBV18 and TRBJ2-5, is NAGVMQNPRHLVRRRGQEARLRCSPMKGHSHVYWYRQLPEEGLKFMVYLQKENIIDESGMPKERFSAEFPKEGPSILRIQQVVRGDSAAYFCASSPPSEQETQYFGPGTRLLVL.

As concerns this clone: The same CDR3 is also encoded by other DNA sequences in this sample. CDR3 in amino acids: CASSPPGGKNIQYF. For the CDR3, the DNA is TGTGCCAGCTCACCACCAGGGGGCAAAAACATTCAGTACTTC. The rearrangement links TRBV18 to TRBJ2-4, with D perhaps matching TRBD1 (6 bases). Germline V gene sequence: CDR1 KGHSH, CDR2 LQKENI. The V and J ends lost 0 bases and 3 bases respectively, with 6 bases between them. CDR3 length equals 14 residues.

V usage is TRBV4-3 and J usage is TRBJ2-2; 7 nucleotides agree with TRBD2. V was pared by 1 base and J by 6 bases, with 8 bases of the junction left unmatched. Germline V CDR1 and CDR2: LGHNA, YSLEER. The CDR3 runs 16 residues. CDR3 coding DNA: TGCGCCAGCAGCCAAGTACCCAGCGGGATCCCCGGGGAGCTGTTTTTT. Translating gives CASSQVPSGIPGELFF.

With regard to this clone: The identical CDR3 is also encoded by other nucleotide sequences in the sample. V gene TRBV7-2 combines with J gene TRBJ2-5, with 8 bases matching TRBD2. The junction had 4 bases not matched to a gene; V was cut back by 0 bases and J by 4 bases. Germline V lookup: CDR1 SGHTA, CDR2 FQGNSA. The CDR3 totals 15 residues. CDR3 protein: CASSLARLAGETQYF. In nucleotides, the CDR3 is TGTGCCAGCAGCTTAGCGCGGCTAGCGGGAGAGACCCAGTACTTC. Variable domain in full (rest from reference TRBV7-2 and TRBJ2-5): GAGVSQSPSNKVTEKGKDVELRCDPISGHTALYWYRQSLGQGLEFLIYFQGNSAPDKSGLPSDRFSAERTGGSVSTLTIQRTQQEDSAVYLCASSLARLAGETQYFGPGTRLLVL.

CDR3: CATTGGAGEQYF. CDR3 DNA: TGTGCCACCACGGGGGGAGCGGGGGAGCAGTACTTC. The chain joins TRBV27 to TRBJ2-7, with 7 bases matching TRBD2. After removal of 10 bases from V and 7 bases from J, the junction contained 10 bases not matched to a gene. Germline V gene lookup returns CDR1 MNHEY and CDR2 SMNVEV (reference sequence). This CDR3 is built from 12 residues.

This chain links TRBV28 with TRBJ1-5, with 8 bases identical to TRBD1. The CDR3 is 15 residues long. Per germline, CDR1 MDHEN and CDR2 SYDVKM. Losses at the gene ends were 3 bases for V and 2 bases for J; bases not matched to a gene: 3. As DNA, the CDR3 is TGTGCCAGCAGTTTGACAGGGGAAGGCAATCAGCCCCAGCATTTT. Amino acid sequence: CASSLTGEGNQPQHF.